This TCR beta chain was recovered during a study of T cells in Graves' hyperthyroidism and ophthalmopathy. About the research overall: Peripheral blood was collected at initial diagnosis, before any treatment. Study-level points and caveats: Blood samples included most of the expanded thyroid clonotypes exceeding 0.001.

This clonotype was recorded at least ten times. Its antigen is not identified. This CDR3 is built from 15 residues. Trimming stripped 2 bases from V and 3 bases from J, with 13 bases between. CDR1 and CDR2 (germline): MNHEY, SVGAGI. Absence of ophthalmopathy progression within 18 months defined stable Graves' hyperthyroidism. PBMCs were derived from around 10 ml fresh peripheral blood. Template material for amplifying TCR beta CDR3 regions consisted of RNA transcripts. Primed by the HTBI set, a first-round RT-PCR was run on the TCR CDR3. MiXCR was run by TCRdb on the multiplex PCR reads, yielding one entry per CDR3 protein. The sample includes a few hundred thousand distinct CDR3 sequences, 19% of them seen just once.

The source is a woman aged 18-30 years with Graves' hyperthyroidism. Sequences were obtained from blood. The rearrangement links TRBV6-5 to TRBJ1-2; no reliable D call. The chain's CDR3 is CASSYGWAGDYGYTF. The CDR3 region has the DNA TGTGCCAGCAGTTACGGCTGGGCCGGGGACTATGGCTACACCTTC.